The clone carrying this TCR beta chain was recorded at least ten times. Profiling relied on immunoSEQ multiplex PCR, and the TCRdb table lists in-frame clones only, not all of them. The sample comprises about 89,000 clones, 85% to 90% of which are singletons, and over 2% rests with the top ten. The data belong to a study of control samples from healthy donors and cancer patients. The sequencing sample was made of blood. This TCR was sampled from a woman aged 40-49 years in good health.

The CDR3 coding sequence is TGTGCCAGCAGCCCCCTCGGCAGAAACTACGAGCAGTACTTC. It yields the protein CASSPLGRNYEQYF. V gene TRBV7-2 combines with J gene TRBJ2-7; D not certain. With 5 bases removed from V and 3 bases from J, the gap between germline ends came to 14 bases. CDR3 length: 14 residues. CDR1 and CDR2 (germline): SGHTA, FQGNSA.